The 11 T cell receptor beta chains presented below share a single source sample, sequenced in a study of cytomegalovirus exposure and HLA in healthy donors. Amplification used 60 Vbeta primers and 13 Jbeta primers. Method: immunoSEQ multiplex PCR; TCRdb's copy keeps in-frame clones and lacks some. The table records 160,000 or so clones, around 78% of them present only once. Source material: PBMCs. The receptors derive from a woman in her thirties or forties in good health and CMV-seronegative.

This clone was recorded once. The chain is built from TRBV10-1 and TRBJ1-1; 7 bases match TRBD1. Trimming at V came to 4 bases and at J to 2 bases, leaving 4 bases not matched to a gene. CDR1 is WNHNN, CDR2 SYGVQD, per germline (reference sequence). This CDR3 has 14 amino acids. The CDR3 is CASSGTGYNTEAFF. CDR3 coding DNA: TGCGCCAGCAGTGGGACAGGTTACAACACTGAAGCTTTCTTT.

V and J are TRBV5-5 and TRBJ2-2; 10 bases fit TRBD1. Trimming took 4 bases from V and 1 from J; bases not matched to a gene: 10. CDR1 and CDR2 (germline): SGHKS, YYEKEE (reference sequence). The CDR3 contains 18 residues. CDR3 region: CASSVPGTGVLNTGELFF. The DNA for the CDR3 is TGTGCCAGCAGCGTACCCGGGACAGGGGTTCTGAACACCGGGGAGCTGTTTTTT.

This chain uses TRBV2 with TRBJ2-7; 12 bases map to TRBD1. CDR1 and CDR2 from the germline V gene are SNHLY and FYNNEI. This CDR3 region has 15 residues. Losses at the gene ends were 1 base for V and 2 bases for J; bases not matched to a gene: 0. CDR3 in DNA: TGTGCCAGCAGTGAAGGGGACAGGGGGCCCTACGAGCAGTACTTC. As protein: CASSEGDRGPYEQYF.

The gene calls are TRBV15 and TRBJ1-5, with D maybe TRBD1 (6 bases). Germline V gene sequence: CDR1 LNHNV, CDR2 YYDKDF (reference sequence). The CDR3 covers 15 residues. The V and J ends lost 2 bases and 11 bases respectively, with 19 bases between them. CDR3 sequence reads: CATSRPRTAPGAQHF. The CDR3 DNA reads as TGTGCCACCAGCAGACCCCGGACAGCACCTGGGGCCCAGCATTTT. The full variable domain, in which reference TRBV15 and TRBJ1-5 provide the parts outside the CDR3, is DAMVIQNPRYQVTQFGKPVTLSCSQTLNHNVMYWYQQKSSQAPKLLFHYYDKDFNNEADTPDNFQSRRPNTSFCFLDIRSPGLGDTAMYLCATSRPRTAPGAQHFGDGTRLSIL.

The chain's CDR3 is CASSLVSNYGYTF. DNA for the CDR3: TGTGCCAGCAGCTTAGTTAGTAACTATGGCTACACCTTC. This rearrangement joins TRBV7-2 to TRBJ1-2; no reliable D call. The ends were cut back, 1 base at V and 1 base at J, with 4 bases in the middle. The CDR3 spans 13 residues. Germline V gene data show CDR1 as SGHTA and CDR2 as FQGNSA.

This chain links TRBV7-9 with TRBJ2-7; 7 nucleotides match TRBD1. Per germline, CDR1 SEHNR and CDR2 FQNEAQ (reference sequence). The CDR3 length is 12 residues. Unmatched junction bases numbered 8, after V lost 3 bases and J lost 12 bases. The CDR3 loop is CASSFLVDRWYF. DNA of the CDR3: TGTGCCAGCAGCTTTCTGGTGGACAGGTGGTACTTC.

This clone was counted between two and nine times. The genes are TRBV6-4 and TRBJ1-1; D is possibly TRBD1 (5 bases). Germline CDR1 MRHNA, CDR2 SNTAGT. The CDR3 loop spans 13 amino acids. The V and J ends lost 3 bases and 7 bases respectively, with 12 bases between them. The CDR3 sequence: CASSEVRGSEAFF. The CDR3 nucleotides are TGTGCCAGCAGTGAGGTTAGGGGAAGTGAAGCTTTCTTT.

The genes are TRBV28 and TRBJ1-2, with TRBD1 matching 8 bases. Looked up from germline, CDR1 is MDHEN and CDR2 is SYDVKM. The CDR3 has 15 amino acids. V trimming: 7 bases; J trimming: 7 bases; junction bases outside the gene matches: 14. The CDR3 loop is CASIPSGQGTSGYTF. CDR3 sequence (DNA): TGTGCCAGCATCCCATCTGGACAGGGCACGAGTGGCTACACCTTC.

The CDR3 sequence is CASSDNSYEQYF. CDR3 DNA sequence: TGCGCCAGCAGTGACAACTCCTACGAGCAGTACTTC. The rearrangement joins TRBV10-1 to TRBJ2-7; no clear D. CDR1 and CDR2 (germline): WNHNN, SYGVQD (reference sequence). This CDR3 region has 12 residues. V lost 3 bases, J lost 0 bases, and 3 bases lay in between.

A few counts support this clone. V gene TRBV6-5 combines with J gene TRBJ2-2; 7 bases match TRBD2. The V gene's germline CDR1 is MNHEY and CDR2 SVGAGI. This CDR3 spans 13 amino acids. V lost 8 bases, J lost 2 bases, and 2 bases stayed unmatched. CDR3: CASRGVNTGELFF. CDR3 coding DNA: TGTGCCAGCCGGGGGGTTAACACCGGGGAGCTGTTTTTT.

V usage is TRBV2 and J usage is TRBJ2-5; 11 bases fit TRBD2. Germline CDR1 is SNHLY and CDR2 is FYNNEI. V trimming: 7 bases; J trimming: 1 base; junction bases outside the gene matches: 8. The CDR3 is 16 amino acids. CDR3 sequence: CASTLTSGGAQETQYF. In nucleotides, the CDR3 is TGTGCCAGCACTCTAACTAGCGGGGGTGCCCAAGAGACCCAGTACTTC. Full variable domain (outside the CDR3, taken from reference TRBV2 and TRBJ2-5): EPEVTQTPSHQVTQMGQEVILRCVPISNHLYFYWYRQILGQKVEFLVSFYNNEISEKSEIFDDQFSVERPDGSNFTLKIRSTKLEDSAMYFCASTLTSGGAQETQYFGPGTRLLVL.